What follows describes a single T cell receptor beta chain. This clone was detected only once. Which antigen it targets is not known. No per-base quality is available; no much larger clone lies one base away. At one collaborating source in Seattle, patients were enrolled during active infection and were followed longitudinally through the course of disease. Collaborating institutions collected whole blood in K2EDTA tubes following their own protocols. For TCRbeta analysis, collaborators shipped samples as frozen whole blood, isolated PBMCs, or DNA extracted from either of those sample types. The sample is drawn from a study of blood T cell repertoires in COVID-19 (TCRdb year 2020). Looking at the study overall: The collaborator samples originated in the United States, Italy and Spain and spanned the acute and convalescent phases of COVID-19. The material from the prospective study consisted of cDNA or gDNA derived from T cells, B-cell-depleted T cells, or PBMCs. Subjects who had been exposed to COVID-19, were actively infected with it, or had recovered from it provided the deeply sampled blood TCRbeta repertoires that made up the dataset. A freely available public database, intended as a resource for researchers studying the immune response to SARS-CoV-2, is where the repertoires were released. Samples came from the ongoing ImmuneRACE study (first 160 participants) plus 1,254 subjects from 6 global collaborators. A de-identified subject ID, COVID-19 status, age in years and sex were almost always included in the sample metadata. HLA class I and class II types, where available, came from metadata supplied by the sample provider rather than from assay-based typing.

General findings and caveats noted by the study authors: The amount of clinical and demographic metadata varied by source and participant and was provided uncurated.

Including cysteine and phenylalanine, the CDR3 has 14 amino acids. The DNA shown is the 42-base CDR3, in frame from base 1. The germline V gene (reference sequence) yields MNHEY for CDR1 and SMNVEV for CDR2. The germline V end is reduced by 4 bases and the J end by 6 bases; junction bases left unmatched: 4. TCRbeta CDR3 regions were amplified from genomic DNA by means of the immunoSEQ Assay, a bias-controlled multiplex PCR. Concerning the study's data processing: The number of nucleated cells in each sample was estimated by amplification of reference gene primers within the assay. To quantify the absolute abundance of each unique TCRbeta CDR3 rearrangement, sequence reads were collapsed and filtered. For each sample, productive Simpson clonality was calculated as the square root of Simpson's diversity index across productive rearrangements. TCRdb holds this immuneACCESS table with in-frame rearrangements only. Some clones are missing; in checked studies, unresolved V genes explain under half, and the rest has no known cause. Clonal size and the V and J genes are those of that table, whereas D and trimming came from the DNA. For this sample the table gives 300,000 to 400,000 clones, of which approximately 86% were detected only once. The ten largest clones add up to approximately 10% of the sample.

The sequenced sample consisted of peripheral blood. This clonotype was obtained from a man aged 25-45 years with COVID-19, enrolled during active disease. This sequence uses TRBV27 and TRBJ2-1, with 9 central nucleotides matching TRBD1. The CDR3 sequence is CASSSRQGGNEQFF. The sequenced DNA is TGTGCCAGCAGTTCAAGACAGGGGGGCAATGAGCAGTTCTTC.